The T cell receptor (beta chain) described here comes from a study of glioma-infiltrating T cells (TCRdb year 2016). Study-level background: Sequencing of TCR alpha- and beta-chain repertoires was performed on glioma tissue, on non-neoplastic brain tissue, and on matched peripheral blood mononuclear cells. To measure how far tissue and blood T-cell populations diverged, each tissue-infiltrating repertoire was compared against the peripheral blood repertoire of the same patient. Three low-grade glioma patients, fewer than 10 primary glioblastoma patients, and three non-glioma patients who contributed non-neoplastic brain tissue made up the paired cohort. Study-level results and caveats: VJ-independent divergence between tissue and blood was lower than expected in non-neoplastic patients but higher than expected in all gliomas, particularly low-grade gliomas. Only a very small number of CDR3 sequences turned up in both tissue and blood, a result put down to high CDR3 diversity combined with limited sampling. Small numbers underpinned the group comparisons: 7 to 9 glioblastoma patients, three low-grade glioma patients and three non-neoplastic patients.

The table lists this clonotype with a few counts. Its specific antigen is unknown. Base qualities are not at hand, and no much larger clone is one base apart. TCR alpha and beta CDR3 regions were amplified with the iRepertoire nested amplicon-rescue multiplex PCR (arm-PCR) platform from RNA. The input for one-step reverse transcription and amplification was roughly 85-400 ng of tissue mRNA or PBMC total RNA. After bead purification, a secondary multiplex PCR added Illumina adapters, and libraries were gel-purified between 200 and 400 bp. The libraries contained internal 6-nucleotide barcodes that were used for demultiplexing. Sequencing of libraries was performed on an Illumina MiSeq with 2x220 or 2x250 nucleotide paired-end reads. The published analysis was carried out like this. Paired reads were merged with FLASH 1.2.11 and aligned to the GRCh37 human genome with BWA-MEM before extracting TRA and TRB reads. For V and J assignment, an IMGT-derived reference of cassette sequences and CDR3 motifs that included pseudogenes was used. Reads were translated in three frames, and productive CDR3s were defined as those with a C...FGXG motif and no stop codons. A clonotype was defined as a unique combination of a V-J cassette pair and a CDR3 amino acid sequence. Reads were filtered by Hamming distance, thresholded by each sample's sequence error rate in mapped regions. TCRdb trimmed the raw reads at Q25, called clones with MiXCR and kept productive beta chains. Entries are consolidated by CDR3 protein sequence, retaining the most common genes and DNA. These V and J calls originate from TCRdb's pipeline instead of the authors' own analysis. In all, the sample holds around 120,000 distinct CDR3 sequences, and under 30% of those were seen once. Under 35% of the sample goes to the ten largest clones.

CDR3 length: 15 amino acids, cysteine to phenylalanine. The entry retains the CDR3 DNA only, 45 bases that are in frame from base 1. Trimming removed 2 bases from V and 3 bases from J; the gene matches leave 6 bases unexplained. According to the germline V gene, CDR1 reads MGHRA and CDR2 reads YSYEKL. Input material: glioma tissue, nonneoplastic brain tissue, or PBMCs (not recorded which). The chain was built from TRBV4-1 and TRBJ1-1, and 7 bases in between align with TRBD1. The clonotype comes from a human donor with low-grade glioma or glioblastoma, undergoing nonglioma brain surgery, or in good health (not recorded which). The CDR3 corresponds to CASSQPGGPHTEAFF. The DNA reads TGCGCCAGCAGCCAACCAGGGGGACCGCACACTGAAGCTTTCTTT.